These T cell receptor beta chains were read from a single sample in a study of regulatory T cells in long-lasting Graves disease. TCRdb independently ran MiXCR on the multiplex PCR reads; one entry per CDR3 protein. Of hundreds of thousands of distinct CDR3 sequences listed, 20% to 25% are singletons. Sequencing used peripheral blood mononuclear cells (PBMCs), obtained when the disease was refractory, from a patient treated with antithyroid drugs. The receptor source for this set is a female donor with Graves disease. Both conserved end residues are part of each CDR3. The D gene is left open where the match is weak. Clone size appears in some rows only: once, few, many, or a class for an expanded clone.

>TRBD1|TRBJ2-7|TRBV20-1|NA
CSASGRSFGTVSYEQYF
TGCAGTGCTTCCGGCCGGTCGTTCGGGACAGTTTCCTACGAGCAGTACTTC
>TRBD2|TRBJ2-7|TRBV20-1|few
CSATGTSSYEQYF
TGCAGTGCTACCGGGACTAGCTCCTACGAGCAGTACTTC
>NA|TRBJ1-1|TRBV6-1|NA
CASSRGGVEAFF
TGTGCCAGCAGCCGGGGGGGCGTCGAAGCTTTCTTT
>TRBD2|TRBJ2-5|TRBV19|NA
CASSVPSGTSRQETQYF
TGTGCCAGTAGTGTCCCCAGCGGGACTAGCCGTCAAGAGACCCAGTACTTC
>NA|TRBJ2-2|TRBV7-3|few
CASSQDVTGLAGELFF
TGTGCCAGCAGCCAGGACGTAACGGGATTGGCCGGGGAGCTGTTTTTT
>NA|TRBJ2-7|TRBV7-2|many
CASSPLAFYEQYF
TGTGCCAGCAGCCCCCTCGCCTTCTACGAGCAGTACTTC
>TRBD1|TRBJ1-6|TRBV24-1|many
CATSEMTGADSYNSPLHF
TGTGCCACCAGTGAGATGACAGGGGCAGACTCCTATAATTCACCCCTCCACTTT
>TRBD1|TRBJ1-5|TRBV6-1|many
CASSGDRGQPQHF
TGTGCCAGCAGTGGCGACAGGGGTCAGCCCCAGCATTTT
>NA|TRBJ2-7|TRBV5-6|NA
CASSWGPGVEQYF
TGTGCCAGCAGCTGGGGCCCCGGGGTCGAGCAGTACTTC
>NA|TRBJ2-1|TRBV19|NA
CASSSFLLGSNEQFF
TGTGCCAGTAGTAGTTTCCTTTTAGGGTCCAATGAGCAGTTCTTC
>NA|TRBJ2-5|TRBV19|many
CASSILGGEETQYF
TGTGCCAGTAGTATTTTGGGCGGGGAAGAGACCCAGTACTTC
>NA|TRBJ1-3|TRBV6-1|NA
CASSKPLGDSGNTIYF
TGTGCCAGCAGCAAACCCCTGGGGGACTCTGGAAACACCATATATTTT
>NA|TRBJ1-2|TRBV7-9|few
CASSLPHRDGGYTF
TGTGCCAGCAGCTTACCTCACAGGGACGGCGGCTACACCTTC
>TRBD1|TRBJ1-3|TRBV7-2|NA
CASSLVTGQGAGNTIYF
TGTGCCAGCAGCTTAGTCACGGGACAGGGTGCCGGAAACACCATATATTTT
>TRBD2|TRBJ2-7|TRBV7-9|NA
CASSPGLAGFNEQYF
TGTGCCAGCAGCCCCGGACTAGCGGGATTCAACGAGCAGTACTTC
>TRBD2|TRBJ2-2|TRBV28|few
CASSPGSGARRSRELFF
TGTGCCAGCAGTCCAGGTAGCGGGGCCCGGAGGTCGAGGGAGCTGTTTTTT
>NA|TRBJ2-7|TRBV9|few
CASSVEDSGYEQYF
TGTGCCAGCAGCGTAGAGGACAGTGGGTACGAGCAGTACTTC
>NA|TRBJ2-7|TRBV28|many
CASSPLIESYEQYF
TGTGCCAGCAGTCCCCTCATCGAGTCCTACGAGCAGTACTTC
>TRBD1|TRBJ1-5|TRBV27|many
CASSAGGGQPQHF
TGTGCCAGCAGTGCAGGGGGCGGACAGCCCCAGCATTTT
>NA|TRBJ1-3|TRBV15|few
CATRDGFSGNTIYF
TGTGCCACCAGGGATGGGTTCTCTGGAAACACCATATATTTT
>NA|TRBJ2-5|TRBV24-1|many
CATSDRGETQYF
TGTGCCACCAGTGATCGCGGAGAGACCCAGTACTTC
>NA|TRBJ2-5|TRBV20-1|many
CSAPLRETQYF
TGCAGTGCCCCGTTAAGGGAGACCCAGTACTTC
>TRBD1|TRBJ2-1|TRBV6-2/TRBV6-3|NA
CASGQGERYNEQFF
TGTGCCAGTGGACAGGGGGAGCGGTACAATGAGCAGTTCTTC
>NA|TRBJ2-3|TRBV6-5|few
CASSYSISEDTDTQYF
TGTGCCAGCAGTTACTCTATTAGCGAGGACACAGATACGCAGTATTTT
>TRBD1|TRBJ2-7|TRBV6-2/TRBV6-3|many
CASRKSGTGTTYEQYF
TGTGCCAGCAGAAAATCCGGGACAGGGACTACCTACGAGCAGTACTTC
>TRBD1|TRBJ2-4|TRBV12-3/TRBV12-4|few
CASKDRVGKNIQYF
TGTGCCAGCAAGGACAGGGTGGGAAAAAACATTCAGTACTTC
>TRBD2|TRBJ2-7|TRBV12-3/TRBV12-4|many
CASSLAGRDYEQYF
TGTGCCAGCAGTTTAGCCGGGAGGGACTACGAGCAGTACTTC
>NA|TRBJ2-7|TRBV9|few
CASSVGGESSYEQYF
TGTGCCAGCAGCGTAGGGGGTGAAAGCTCCTACGAGCAGTACTTC
>NA|TRBJ1-1|TRBV30|few
CAWSVPEINTEAFF
TGTGCCTGGAGTGTACCCGAGATTAACACTGAAGCTTTCTTT
>NA|TRBJ1-2|TRBV27|many
CASGRKGDSSFYGYTF
TGTGCCAGCGGTCGAAAAGGGGACTCCAGTTTCTATGGCTACACCTTC
>NA|TRBJ1-1|TRBV4-1|NA
CASSQDRQGRDTEAFF
TGCGCCAGCAGCCAAGATCGCCAGGGGAGAGACACTGAAGCTTTCTTT
>NA|TRBJ1-1|TRBV7-9|NA
CASSSSGRTWSLGTEAFF
TGTGCCAGCAGCTCCTCCGGCAGGACGTGGTCTTTGGGAACTGAAGCTTTCTTT
>NA|TRBJ1-4|TRBV2|many
CASSKWRVNEKLFF
TGTGCCAGCAGCAAATGGAGGGTGAACGAAAAACTGTTTTTT
>NA|TRBJ1-1|TRBV7-3|many
CASKEKRENTEAFF
TGTGCCAGTAAGGAGAAAAGGGAGAACACTGAAGCTTTCTTT
>NA|TRBJ2-2|TRBV11-1|many
CASSSVPSANTGELFF
TGTGCCAGCAGCTCTGTCCCTTCGGCGAACACCGGGGAGCTGTTTTTT
>TRBD1|TRBJ2-7|TRBV28|many
CATSDGTGDEQYF
TGTGCCACCTCAGACGGGACAGGGGACGAGCAGTACTTC
>TRBD2|TRBJ2-7|TRBV7-2|few
CASWREDTPYEQYF
TGTGCCAGTTGGCGGGAGGACACCCCATACGAGCAGTACTTC
>TRBD2|TRBJ2-5|TRBV20-1|many
CSADEASGHQETQYF
TGCAGTGCAGACGAGGCTAGCGGCCACCAAGAGACCCAGTACTTC
>NA|TRBJ2-2|TRBV12-3/TRBV12-4|NA
CASLPGGNTGELFF
TGTGCCAGCTTGCCCGGGGGAAACACCGGGGAGCTGTTTTTT
>TRBD1|TRBJ1-1|TRBV2|many
CASRGQTLNTEAFF
TGTGCCAGCAGGGGACAGACATTAAACACTGAAGCTTTCTTT
>TRBD2|TRBJ2-7|TRBV20-1|NA
CSALGLAGVFYEQYF
TGCAGTGCCCTCGGACTAGCGGGAGTTTTCTACGAGCAGTACTTC
>TRBD2|TRBJ2-2|TRBV5-1|many
CASSLGLAENTGELFF
TGCGCCAGCAGCTTGGGACTAGCGGAGAACACCGGGGAGCTGTTTTTT
>TRBD2|TRBJ2-1|TRBV6-1|many
CASSHTFIRTSGNHNEQFF
TGTGCCAGCAGCCACACCTTTATTAGGACTAGCGGGAATCACAATGAGCAGTTCTTC
>TRBD1|TRBJ2-6|TRBV6-5|NA
CASSSTGGGGANVLTF
TGTGCCAGCAGTTCAACAGGGGGAGGTGGGGCCAACGTCCTGACTTTC
>TRBD1|TRBJ1-4|TRBV6-5|few
CASSYSQGGGEKLFF
TGTGCCAGCAGTTACTCCCAAGGGGGCGGTGAAAAACTGTTTTTT
>NA|TRBJ1-1|TRBV12-3/TRBV12-4|many
CASSPGQMNTEAFF
TGTGCCAGCAGTCCCGGACAGATGAACACTGAAGCTTTCTTT